The next 9 T cell receptor beta chains were all read from a single sample in a study of cytomegalovirus exposure and HLA in healthy donors (dated by TCRdb to the late 2010s). The library was produced with the immunoSEQ multiplex PCR assay. The multiplex PCR relied on a mix of 60 forward primers for TCR Vbeta segments and 13 reverse primers for TCR Jbeta segments. The source is immuneACCESS, and TCRdb retained only in-frame sequences with V and J called. Part of the clones is not carried over; for the studies checked, unresolved V genes explain less than half of this, and the remainder is unexplained. This sample's table lists under 95,000 clones. The ten largest clonotypes hold 3.5% to 4.5% of the sample. Sequencing was done on a sample of PBMCs. Receptors were obtained from a man between 18 and 35 years old in good health and CMV-seropositive.

The chain uses TRBV4-2 and TRBJ2-5; possibly TRBD2 for D (5 bases). V lost 5 bases and J 2 bases, leaving 12 bases between the germline ends. CDR1 is LGHNA and CDR2 is YNFKEQ in the germline V gene. The CDR3 extends over 14 amino acids. The CDR3 reads CASSSLRVQETQYF. The CDR3 nucleotides are TGTGCCAGCAGCTCCCTGAGGGTACAAGAGACCCAGTACTTC.

V is TRBV30 and J is TRBJ2-1; D is undetermined. Trimming left V 0 bases short and J 5 bases short, with 11 bases between. CDR3 length equals 14 residues. Germline CDR1 and CDR2: GTSNPN and SVGIG (reference sequence). The CDR3 protein is CAWSVRRSDNEQFF. For the CDR3, the DNA is TGTGCCTGGAGTGTACGCAGGTCAGACAATGAGCAGTTCTTC. The whole variable domain, remainder taken from reference TRBV30 and TRBJ2-1, is SQTIHQWPATLVQPVGSPLSLECTVEGTSNPNLYWYRQAAGRGLQLLFYSVGIGQISSEVPQNLSASRPQDRQFILSSKKLLLSDSGFYLCAWSVRRSDNEQFFGPGTRLTVL.

The chain employs TRBV30 and TRBJ1-1; D is unclear. CDR1 and CDR2 (germline): GTSNPN, SVGIG (reference sequence). V shed 2 bases and J shed 4 bases, with 8 bases lying between them. The CDR3 sequence is 12 residues long. CDR3 bases: TGTGCCTGGAGTTTCATGGCCACTGAAGCTTTCTTT. Protein sequence: CAWSFMATEAFF.

The chain uses TRBV6-1 and TRBJ1-2; D is possibly TRBD1 (5 bases). CDR3 length equals 15 residues. V was clipped by 4 bases and J by 0 bases, with 12 bases between them. Germline V gives CDR1 MNHNS, CDR2 SASEGT. As DNA, the CDR3 is TGTGCCAGCAGTGGGCGGGGGGGAGCTAACTATGGCTACACCTTC. Protein: CASSGRGGANYGYTF.

The chain uses TRBV5-5 and TRBJ2-2; the D is unclear. Trimming shortened V by 0 bases and J by 4 bases, and 13 bases separated the two germline ends. CDR1 SGHKS and CDR2 YYEKEE come from the germline V gene (reference sequence). The CDR3 spans 16 residues. CDR3 in DNA: TGTGCCAGCAGCTTGGGACAACCTTTTTCCACCGGGGAGCTGTTTTTT. Residues: CASSLGQPFSTGELFF.

The rearrangement joins TRBV14 to TRBJ2-7, with 7 bases aligning to TRBD2. The ends lost 0 bases at V and 2 bases at J; junction bases unmatched: 4. The CDR3 spans 15 residues. Germline V gene lookup returns CDR1 SGHDN and CDR2 FVKESK. This CDR3 is CASSQEPSGPYEQYF. The CDR3 nucleotides read TGTGCCAGCAGCCAAGAGCCTAGCGGCCCCTACGAGCAGTACTTC.

The chain couples TRBV5-1 to TRBJ2-7; 7 nucleotides match TRBD1. The length of the CDR3 is 15 residues. Germline-derived CDR1 and CDR2 are SGHRS and YFSETQ. V was clipped by 4 bases and J by 0 bases; unmatched bases: 7. In DNA form, the CDR3 reads TGCGCCAGCAGCCCCGGGACAGCCGACTCCTACGAGCAGTACTTC. The encoded protein is CASSPGTADSYEQYF.

V gene TRBV30 combines with J gene TRBJ1-1, with 7 bases identical to TRBD1. The V segment lost 3 bases and the J segment 4 bases; nucleotides outside the gene matches: 11. CDR1 and CDR2 (germline): GTSNPN, SVGIG (reference sequence). The CDR3 runs 15 residues. The CDR3 is CAWSPKTGKVTEAFF. The CDR3 DNA is TGTGCCTGGAGCCCCAAGACAGGGAAGGTCACTGAAGCTTTCTTT. Full variable domain (missing parts from reference TRBV30 and TRBJ1-1): SQTIHQWPATLVQPVGSPLSLECTVEGTSNPNLYWYRQAAGRGLQLLFYSVGIGQISSEVPQNLSASRPQDRQFILSSKKLLLSDSGFYLCAWSPKTGKVTEAFFGQGTRLTVV.

This chain connects TRBV6-5 to TRBJ2-2; TRBD1 matches at 9 bases. Unmatched junction bases numbered 4, after V lost 6 bases and J lost 2 bases. Germline V gene sequence: CDR1 MNHEY, CDR2 SVGAGI. The CDR3 has 15 residues. Written as DNA, the CDR3 is TGTGCCAGCAGGCTGGGACAGGGAAACACCGGGGAGCTGTTTTTT. Amino acids: CASRLGQGNTGELFF.